Here is one TCR beta chain with its context. In the authors' methods: Estimation of nucleated cell counts relied on the amplification of reference gene primers. Profiled with immunoSEQ multiplex PCR; TCRdb holds only in-frame clones, not every one. Clone size and the V and J calls come from that table; the DNA yielded D and trimming. Of roughly 220,000 clones in the sample, 90% were seen once. The data belong to a study of blood T cell repertoires in COVID-19. V shed 3 bases and J shed 11 bases, with 14 bases lying between them. This CDR3 region has 13 residues. Germline V gives CDR1 DFQATT, CDR2 SNEGSKA (reference sequence).

The TCR comes from a young man who had been exposed to COVID-19. The source material was PBMCs or T cells enriched from blood (not recorded which). V and J are TRBV20-1 and TRBJ1-6; D gene ambiguous. The CDR3 loop is CSASEGRDAPLHF. The CDR3 region has the DNA TGCAGTGCTAGTGAAGGGAGGGATGCACCCCTCCACTTT.